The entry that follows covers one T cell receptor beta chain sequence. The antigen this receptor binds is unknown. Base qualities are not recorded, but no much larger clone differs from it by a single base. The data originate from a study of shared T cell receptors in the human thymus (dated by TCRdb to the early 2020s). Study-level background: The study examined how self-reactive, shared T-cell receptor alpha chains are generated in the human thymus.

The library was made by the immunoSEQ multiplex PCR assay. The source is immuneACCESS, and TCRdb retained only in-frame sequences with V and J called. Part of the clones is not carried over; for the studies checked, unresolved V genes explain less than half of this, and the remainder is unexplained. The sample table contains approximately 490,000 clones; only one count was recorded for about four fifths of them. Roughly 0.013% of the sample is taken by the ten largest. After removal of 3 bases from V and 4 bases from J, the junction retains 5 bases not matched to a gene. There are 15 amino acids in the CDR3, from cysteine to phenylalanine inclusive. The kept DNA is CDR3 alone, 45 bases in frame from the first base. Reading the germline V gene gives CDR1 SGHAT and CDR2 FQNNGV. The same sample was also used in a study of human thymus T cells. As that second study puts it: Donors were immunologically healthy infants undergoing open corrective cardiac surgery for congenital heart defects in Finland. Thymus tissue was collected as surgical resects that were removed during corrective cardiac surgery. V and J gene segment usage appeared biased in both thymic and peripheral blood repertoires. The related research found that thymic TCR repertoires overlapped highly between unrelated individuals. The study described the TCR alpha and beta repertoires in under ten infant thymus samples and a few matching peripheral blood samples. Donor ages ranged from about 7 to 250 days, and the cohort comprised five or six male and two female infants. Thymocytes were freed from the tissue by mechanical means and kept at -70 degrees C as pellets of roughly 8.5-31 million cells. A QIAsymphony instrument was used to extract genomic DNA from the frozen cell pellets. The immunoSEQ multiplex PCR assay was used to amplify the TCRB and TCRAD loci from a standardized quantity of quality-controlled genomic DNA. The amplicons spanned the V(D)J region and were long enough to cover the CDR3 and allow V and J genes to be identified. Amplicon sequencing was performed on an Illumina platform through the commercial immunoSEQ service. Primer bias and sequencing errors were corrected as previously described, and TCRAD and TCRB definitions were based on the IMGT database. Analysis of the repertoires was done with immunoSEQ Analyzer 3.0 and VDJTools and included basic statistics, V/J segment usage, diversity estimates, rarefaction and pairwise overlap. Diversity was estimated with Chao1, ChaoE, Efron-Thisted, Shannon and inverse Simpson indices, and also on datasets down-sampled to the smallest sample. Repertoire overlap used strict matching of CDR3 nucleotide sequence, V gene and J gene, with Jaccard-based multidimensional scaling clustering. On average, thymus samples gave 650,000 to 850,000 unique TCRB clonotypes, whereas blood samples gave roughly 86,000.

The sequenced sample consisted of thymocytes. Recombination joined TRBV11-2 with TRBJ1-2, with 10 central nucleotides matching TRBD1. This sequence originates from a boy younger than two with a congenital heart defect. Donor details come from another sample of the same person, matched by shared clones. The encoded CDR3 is CASSFTRDRGYGYTF. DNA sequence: TGTGCCAGCAGCTTTACCCGGGACAGGGGCTATGGCTACACCTTC.